The count of the clone carrying this TCR beta chain is one. Its antigen remains unknown. Other DNA variants within this sample encode the same CDR3. The rectum was sampled with one to two pinch biopsies at colonoscopy. This specimen comes from a study of pediatric ulcerative colitis. General study results and limits: Compared with controls, ulcerative colitis showed greater blood-rectum clone sharing.

Generated by immunoSEQ multiplex PCR, the TCRdb table keeps only in-frame clones and is missing some. The sample yields under 50,000 clones, under 80% seen once. This CDR3 is 15 amino acids long. CDR1 and CDR2 (germline): MNHEY, SMNVEV (reference sequence). Trimming at V came to 6 bases and at J to 4 bases, leaving 8 bases not matched to a gene. The specimen was gut tissue. The source is a girl aged 10-17 years with moderate ulcerative colitis. The V call is TRBV27, the J call TRBJ1-2; 10 bases are shared with TRBD1. CDR3 in DNA: TGTGCCAGCAGCCCCTGGACAGGGGGTTCCTATGGCTACACCTTC. Protein: CASSPWTGGSYGYTF.